The entry that follows covers one T cell receptor beta chain sequence. Its antigen is not known. One base away lies a much larger clone, so this may be a sequencing read error. Construction of the TCR beta libraries employed iRepertoire HTBI primers in conjunction with Arm-PCR of CDR3 regions. Authors' processing steps: Taken together, the samples had fewer than 70 TRBV and more than 12 TRBJ segments identified. TCRdb used MiXCR to reprocess the multiplex PCR reads, holding one entry per CDR3 protein. TCRdb, not the original authors, processed these V and J calls. Among 430,000 or so distinct CDR3 sequences listed, around 23% were seen once. The data were taken from a study of regulatory T cells in long-lasting Graves disease. The time point: persistent/refractory GD, antithyroid drugs over 5 years with positive TRAb. The authors made the TCR library using RNA they extracted from PBMCs. Whole-study findings and limits: Favored gene segments in persistent disease were TRBV28, TRBJ1-2 and TRBJ2-5. Examination was confined to peripheral blood, excluding thyroid tissue.

The CDR3 is 13 amino acids. Germline V CDR1 and CDR2: DFQATT, SNEGSKA (reference sequence). The sample was peripheral blood mononuclear cells (PBMCs), taken when the disease was refractory, from a patient treated with antithyroid drugs. This sequence joins TRBV20-1 and TRBJ2-7; D is tentatively TRBD1 or TRBD2 (7 bases each). This TCR was sampled from a female donor with Graves disease. DNA of the CDR3: TGCAGCGCCAGGGGGGGAACTAAGTTCGAGCAGTACTTC. It encodes CSARGGTKFEQYF.